This TCR beta chain was captured in a study of OX40 agonist ivuxolimab in advanced cancers. V dropped 5 bases and J dropped 4 bases, with 11 bases sitting between them. This CDR3 spans 13 amino acids. Germline CDR1 and CDR2: MNHEY and SVGAGI. TCRdb's table, derived via immunoSEQ multiplex PCR, lists solely in-frame clones and lacks some. This table holds over 60,000 clones, 85% found once. This receptor was obtained from an adult with an advanced solid tumor such as melanoma, head and neck, liver or kidney cancer. The genes are TRBV6-5 and TRBJ1-2, with unresolved D. The sample was CD4+ or CD8+ T cells sorted from blood, taken in a trial of the OX40 agonist ivuxolimab. The CDR3 nucleotides read TGTGCCAGCAGTCCCCTGAGCCTCTATGGCTACACCTTC. This encodes CASSPLSLYGYTF.